This T cell receptor (beta chain) was profiled in a study of T cell responses to AZD1222 COVID-19 vaccine. Study details: Pooling was applied to second doses at about 4 or about 12 weeks. Overall study findings and caveats: Clonal diversity may have been underestimated in mostly white British donors.

Sequenced by immunoSEQ multiplex PCR; TCRdb stores in-frame clones only, minus some. Of around 110,000 clones listed, 85% to 95% were seen once; the top ten hold about 2.7%. Points on this clone: Its target is unknown.

Germline loops: CDR1 ENHRY, CDR2 SYGVKD. V was pared by 4 bases and J by 5 bases, with 14 bases between. CDR3 length equals 14 residues. This clonotype originated in an adult in good health. The chain employs TRBV10-3 and TRBJ2-5, with D maybe TRBD1 (6 bases). Sequenced material: peripheral blood, taken on day 0 of AZD1222 vaccination. The CDR3 region is CAISATGSSETQYF. CDR3 nucleotide sequence: TGTGCCATCAGTGCAACAGGGAGTTCCGAGACCCAGTACTTC.